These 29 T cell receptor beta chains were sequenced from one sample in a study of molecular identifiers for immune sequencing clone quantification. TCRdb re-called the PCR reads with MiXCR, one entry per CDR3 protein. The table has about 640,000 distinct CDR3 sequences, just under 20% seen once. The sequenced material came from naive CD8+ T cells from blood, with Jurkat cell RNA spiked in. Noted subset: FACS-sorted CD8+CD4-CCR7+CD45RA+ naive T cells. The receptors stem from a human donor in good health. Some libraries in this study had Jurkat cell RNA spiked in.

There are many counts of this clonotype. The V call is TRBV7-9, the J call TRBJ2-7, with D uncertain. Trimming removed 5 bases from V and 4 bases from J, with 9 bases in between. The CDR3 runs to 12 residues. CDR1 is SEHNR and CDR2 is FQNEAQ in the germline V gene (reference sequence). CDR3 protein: CASSAGPYEQYF. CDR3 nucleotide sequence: TGTGCCAGCAGCGCCGGGCCTTACGAGCAGTACTTC. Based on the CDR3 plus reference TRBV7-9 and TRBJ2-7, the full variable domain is DTGVSQNPRHKITKRGQNVTFRCDPISEHNRLYWYRQTLGQGPEFLTYFQNEAQLEKSRLLSDRFSAERPKGSFSTLEIQRTEQGDSAMYLCASSAGPYEQYFGPGTRLTVT.

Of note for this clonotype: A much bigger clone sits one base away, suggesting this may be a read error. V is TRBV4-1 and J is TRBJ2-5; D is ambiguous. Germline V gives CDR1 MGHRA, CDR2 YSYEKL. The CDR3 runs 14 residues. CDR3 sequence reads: CASSHPSREDTQYF. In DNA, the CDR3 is TGCGCCAGCAGCCATCCCTCAAGAGAAGATACCCAGTACTTC.

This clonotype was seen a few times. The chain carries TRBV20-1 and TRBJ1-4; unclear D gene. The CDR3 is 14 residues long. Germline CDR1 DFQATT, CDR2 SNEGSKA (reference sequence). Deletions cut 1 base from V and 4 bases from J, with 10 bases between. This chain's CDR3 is CSARGPVDNEKLFF. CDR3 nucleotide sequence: TGCAGTGCTAGAGGGCCGGTGGATAATGAAAAACTGTTTTTT.

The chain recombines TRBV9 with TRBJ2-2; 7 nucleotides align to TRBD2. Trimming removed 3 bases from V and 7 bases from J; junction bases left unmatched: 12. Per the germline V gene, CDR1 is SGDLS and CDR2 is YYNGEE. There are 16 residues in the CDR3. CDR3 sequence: CASSALAGPIGGELFF. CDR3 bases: TGTGCCAGCAGCGCCTTAGCGGGTCCCATTGGCGGGGAGCTGTTTTTT.

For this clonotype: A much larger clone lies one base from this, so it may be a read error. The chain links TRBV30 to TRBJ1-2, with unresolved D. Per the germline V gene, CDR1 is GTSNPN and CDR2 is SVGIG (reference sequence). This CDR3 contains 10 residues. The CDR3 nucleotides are TGTGCCCGCCCAGGTCCGGATCCGTTCTTC. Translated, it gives CARPGPDPFF.

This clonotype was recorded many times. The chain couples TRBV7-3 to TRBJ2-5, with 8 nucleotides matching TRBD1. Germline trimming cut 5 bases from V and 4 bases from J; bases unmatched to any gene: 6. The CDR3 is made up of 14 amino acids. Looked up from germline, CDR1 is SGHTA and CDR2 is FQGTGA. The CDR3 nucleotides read TGTGCCAGCAGCCCTTACGGGACAGGAGAGACCCAGTACTTC. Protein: CASSPYGTGETQYF.

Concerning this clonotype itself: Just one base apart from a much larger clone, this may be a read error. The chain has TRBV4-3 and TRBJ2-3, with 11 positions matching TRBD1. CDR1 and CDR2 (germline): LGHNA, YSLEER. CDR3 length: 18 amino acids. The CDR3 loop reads CASSQGWTGGDLADTRYF. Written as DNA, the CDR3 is TGCGCCAGCAGCCAAGGGTGGACAGGGGGCGATTTGGCAGATACGCGGTATTTT.

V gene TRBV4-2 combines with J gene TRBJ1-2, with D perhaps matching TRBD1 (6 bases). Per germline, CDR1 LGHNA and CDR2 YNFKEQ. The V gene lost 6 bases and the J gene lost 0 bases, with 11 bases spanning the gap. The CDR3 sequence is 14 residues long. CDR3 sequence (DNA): TGTGCCAGCAGGGAACCAGGGGCTAACTATGGCTACACCTTC. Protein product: CASREPGANYGYTF.

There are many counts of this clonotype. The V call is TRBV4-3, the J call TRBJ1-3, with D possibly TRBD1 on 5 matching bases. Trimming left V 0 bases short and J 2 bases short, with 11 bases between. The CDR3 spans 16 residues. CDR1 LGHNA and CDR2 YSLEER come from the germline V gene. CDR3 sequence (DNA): TGCGCCAGCAGCCAAGATGCTGGGACTACTGGAAACACCATATATTTT. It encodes CASSQDAGTTGNTIYF.

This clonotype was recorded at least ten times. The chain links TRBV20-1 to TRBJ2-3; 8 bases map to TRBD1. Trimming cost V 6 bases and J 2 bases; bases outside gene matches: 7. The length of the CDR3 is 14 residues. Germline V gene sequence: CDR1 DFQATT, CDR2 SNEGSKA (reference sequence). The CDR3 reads CSAQDREVTDTQYF. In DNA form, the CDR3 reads TGCAGTGCCCAGGACAGGGAGGTCACAGATACGCAGTATTTT.

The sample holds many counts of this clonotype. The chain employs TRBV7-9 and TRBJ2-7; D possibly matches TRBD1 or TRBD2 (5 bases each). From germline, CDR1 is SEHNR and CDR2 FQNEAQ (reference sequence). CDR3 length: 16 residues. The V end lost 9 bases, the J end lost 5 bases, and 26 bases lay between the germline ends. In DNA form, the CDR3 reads TGTGCCAGTGCCCGGGTTGTTGGTGGGACGACAAACGAGCAGTACTTC. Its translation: CASARVVGGTTNEQYF.

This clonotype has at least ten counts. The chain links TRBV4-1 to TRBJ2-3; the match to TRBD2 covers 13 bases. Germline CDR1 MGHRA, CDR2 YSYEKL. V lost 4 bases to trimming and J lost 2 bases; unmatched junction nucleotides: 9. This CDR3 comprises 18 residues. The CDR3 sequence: CASSPGGLAGSYTDTQYF. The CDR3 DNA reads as TGCGCCAGCAGCCCCGGGGGACTAGCGGGGAGCTACACAGATACGCAGTATTTT.

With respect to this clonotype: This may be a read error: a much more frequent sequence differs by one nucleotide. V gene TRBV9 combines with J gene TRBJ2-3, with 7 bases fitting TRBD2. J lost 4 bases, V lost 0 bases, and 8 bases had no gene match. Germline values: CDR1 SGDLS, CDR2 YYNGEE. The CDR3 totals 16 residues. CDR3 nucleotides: TGTGCCAGCAGCGTAGGGGAGGGATCGGTGTCAGATACGCAGTATTTT. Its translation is CASSVGEGSVSDTQYF.

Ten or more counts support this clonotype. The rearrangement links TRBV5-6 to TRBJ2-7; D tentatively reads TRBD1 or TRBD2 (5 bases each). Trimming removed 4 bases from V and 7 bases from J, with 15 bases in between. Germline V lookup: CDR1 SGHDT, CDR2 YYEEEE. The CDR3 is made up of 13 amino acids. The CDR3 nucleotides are TGTGCCAGCAGCCCTGTGGGGGTGCGTGAGCAGTACTTC. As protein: CASSPVGVREQYF.

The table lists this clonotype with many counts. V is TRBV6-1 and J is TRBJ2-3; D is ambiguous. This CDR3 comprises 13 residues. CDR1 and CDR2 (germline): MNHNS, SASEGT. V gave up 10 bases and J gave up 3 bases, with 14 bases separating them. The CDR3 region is CANALGRTDTQYF. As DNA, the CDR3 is TGTGCCAACGCCCTCGGAAGGACAGATACGCAGTATTTT.

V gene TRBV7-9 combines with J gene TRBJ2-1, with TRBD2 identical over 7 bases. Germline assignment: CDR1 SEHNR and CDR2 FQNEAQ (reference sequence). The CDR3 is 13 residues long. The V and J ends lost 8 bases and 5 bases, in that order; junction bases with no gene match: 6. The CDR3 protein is CASPGLGDNEQFF. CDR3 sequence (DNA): TGTGCCAGCCCAGGACTAGGTGACAATGAGCAGTTCTTC.

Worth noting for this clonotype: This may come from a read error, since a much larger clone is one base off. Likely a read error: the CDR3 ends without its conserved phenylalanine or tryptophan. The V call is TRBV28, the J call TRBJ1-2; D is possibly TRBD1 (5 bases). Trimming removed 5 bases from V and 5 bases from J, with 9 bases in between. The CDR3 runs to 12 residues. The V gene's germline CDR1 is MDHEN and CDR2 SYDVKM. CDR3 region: CASSDSAYGYTS. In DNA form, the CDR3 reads TGTGCCAGCAGTGACAGTGCTTATGGCTACACCTCC.

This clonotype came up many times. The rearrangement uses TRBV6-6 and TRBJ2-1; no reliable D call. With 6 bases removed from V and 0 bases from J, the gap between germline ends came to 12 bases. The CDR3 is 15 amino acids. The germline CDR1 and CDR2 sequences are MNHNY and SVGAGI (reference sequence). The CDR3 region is CASSPSRSSYNEQFF. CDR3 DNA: TGTGCCAGCAGCCCCTCCAGAAGCTCCTACAATGAGCAGTTCTTC.

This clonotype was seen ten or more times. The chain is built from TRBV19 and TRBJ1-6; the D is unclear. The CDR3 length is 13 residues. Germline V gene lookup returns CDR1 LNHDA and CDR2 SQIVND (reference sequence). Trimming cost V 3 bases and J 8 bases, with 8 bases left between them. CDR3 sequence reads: CASSMGVYSPLHF. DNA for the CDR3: TGTGCCAGTAGTATGGGTGTATATTCACCCCTCCACTTT.

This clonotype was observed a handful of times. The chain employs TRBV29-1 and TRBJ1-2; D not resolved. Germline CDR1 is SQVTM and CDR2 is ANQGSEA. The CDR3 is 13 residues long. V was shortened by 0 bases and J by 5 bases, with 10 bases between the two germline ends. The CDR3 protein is CSVEDRGRYGYTF. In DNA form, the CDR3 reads TGCAGCGTTGAAGATCGGGGTCGATATGGCTACACCTTC.

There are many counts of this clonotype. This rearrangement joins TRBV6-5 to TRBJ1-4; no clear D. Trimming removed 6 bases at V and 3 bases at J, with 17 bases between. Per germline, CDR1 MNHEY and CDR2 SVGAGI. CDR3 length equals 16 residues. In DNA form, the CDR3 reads TGTGCCAGCAGCCCACTCGGAGGCAAACCTAATGAAAAACTGTTTTTT. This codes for CASSPLGGKPNEKLFF.

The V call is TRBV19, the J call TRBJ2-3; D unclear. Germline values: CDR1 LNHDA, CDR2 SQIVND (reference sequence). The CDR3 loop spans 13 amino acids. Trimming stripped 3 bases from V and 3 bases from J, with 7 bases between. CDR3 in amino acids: CASSILATDTQYF. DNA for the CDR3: TGTGCCAGTAGTATTTTGGCTACAGATACGCAGTATTTT.

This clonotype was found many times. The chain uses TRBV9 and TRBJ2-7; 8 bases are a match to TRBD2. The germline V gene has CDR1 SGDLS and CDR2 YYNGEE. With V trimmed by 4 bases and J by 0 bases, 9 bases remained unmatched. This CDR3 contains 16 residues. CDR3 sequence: CASSSRGGTSSYEQYF. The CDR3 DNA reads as TGTGCCAGCAGCTCCCGAGGTGGGACTAGCTCCTACGAGCAGTACTTC.

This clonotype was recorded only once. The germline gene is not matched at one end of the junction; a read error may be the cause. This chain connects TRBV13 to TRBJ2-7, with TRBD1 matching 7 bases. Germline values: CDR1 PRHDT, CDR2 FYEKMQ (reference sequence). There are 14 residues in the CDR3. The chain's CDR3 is CAGSPTGSSYEQYF. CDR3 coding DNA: TGTGCCGGCAGCCCGACAGGGAGCTCCTACGAGCAGTACTTC.

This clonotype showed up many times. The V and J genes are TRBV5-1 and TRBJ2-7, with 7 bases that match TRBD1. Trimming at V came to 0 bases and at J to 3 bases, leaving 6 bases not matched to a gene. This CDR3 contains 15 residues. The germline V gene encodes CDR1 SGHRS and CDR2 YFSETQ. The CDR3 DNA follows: TGCGCCAGCAGCTTGGGACAGGGTCCCATCTACGAGCAGTACTTC. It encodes CASSLGQGPIYEQYF.

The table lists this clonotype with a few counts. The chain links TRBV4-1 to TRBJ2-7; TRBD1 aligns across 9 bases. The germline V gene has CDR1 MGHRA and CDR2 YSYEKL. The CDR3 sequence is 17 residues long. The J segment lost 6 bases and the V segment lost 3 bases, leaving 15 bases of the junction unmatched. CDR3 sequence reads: CASSQTLSGTGTSEQYF. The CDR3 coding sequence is TGCGCCAGCAGCCAGACCCTCTCCGGGACAGGGACTTCCGAGCAGTACTTC.

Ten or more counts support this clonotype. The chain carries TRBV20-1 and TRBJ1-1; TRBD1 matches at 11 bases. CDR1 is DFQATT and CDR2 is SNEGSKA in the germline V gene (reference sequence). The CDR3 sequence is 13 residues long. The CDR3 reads CNPTGTGGFEAFF. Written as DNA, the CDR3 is TGCAACCCAACCGGGACAGGGGGTTTTGAAGCTTTCTTT.

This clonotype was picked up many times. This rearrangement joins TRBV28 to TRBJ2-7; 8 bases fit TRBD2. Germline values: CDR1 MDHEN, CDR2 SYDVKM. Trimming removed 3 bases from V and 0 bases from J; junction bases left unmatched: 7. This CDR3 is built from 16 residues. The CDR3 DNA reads TGTGCCAGCAGTTTTGGCGGGCGGGAGGCCTCCTACGAGCAGTACTTC. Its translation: CASSFGGREASYEQYF.

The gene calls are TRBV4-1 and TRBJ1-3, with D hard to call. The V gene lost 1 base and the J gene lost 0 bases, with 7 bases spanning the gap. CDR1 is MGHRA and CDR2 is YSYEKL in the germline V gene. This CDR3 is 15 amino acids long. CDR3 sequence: CASSQVLSSGNTIYF. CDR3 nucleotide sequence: TGCGCCAGCAGCCAAGTTTTGAGCTCTGGAAACACCATATATTTT.